This T cell receptor (beta chain) was captured in a study of blood T cell repertoires in COVID-19. The CDR3 length is 16 residues. Germline trimming cut 3 bases from V and 6 bases from J; bases unmatched to any gene: 5. Germline V gives CDR1 SGDLS, CDR2 YYNGEE. How the authors handled the data: Using reference gene primer amplification, nucleated cell counts were estimated. Sequenced by immunoSEQ multiplex PCR; TCRdb stores in-frame clones only, minus some. V and J calls and clone size are as listed in that table; D and trimming were resolved from the DNA. The top ten clones hold about 2.4% of a sample with under 250,000 clones, about 80% of them seen once.

The receptor comes from a woman in her sixties or seventies with acute or convalescent COVID-19. This chain connects TRBV9 to TRBJ2-3, with 15 bases that match TRBD2. What was sequenced was peripheral blood. The CDR3 here is CASSAEGTSGGDTQYF. DNA of the CDR3: TGTGCCAGCAGCGCTGAGGGGACTAGCGGGGGGGATACGCAGTATTTT.